The next 2 T cell receptor beta chains were all read from a single sample in a study of cytomegalovirus exposure and HLA in healthy donors (dated 2017 in TCRdb). The library was prepared using the immunoSEQ multiplex PCR assay. TCRdb took over this immuneACCESS table, retaining in-frame rearrangements with V and J assigned. Such tables are incomplete; in checked studies, under half of the missing clones stem from an unresolved V gene, and the remainder is unexplained. The sample table lists over 60,000 clones, roughly 95% of them with a count of one. The ten largest clones take up roughly 5% of the sample. The sequenced sample consisted of PBMCs. The receptors come from a woman aged 18-30 years in good health and CMV-seropositive.

The chain carries TRBV9 and TRBJ2-1, with D unresolved. Trimming took off 4 bases at V and 0 bases at J, with 14 bases between the two ends. This CDR3 contains 16 residues. Germline CDR1 and CDR2: SGDLS and YYNGEE. The CDR3 nucleotides are TGTGCCAGCAGCCCCAGAGGCGCTAGCTCCTACAATGAGCAGTTCTTC. This translates into CASSPRGASSYNEQFF.

The rearrangement uses TRBV7-2 and TRBJ2-3; 12 bases are shared with TRBD2. Looked up from germline, CDR1 is SGHTA and CDR2 is FQGNSA. V lost 5 bases, J lost 8 bases, and 8 bases stayed unmatched. The CDR3 spans 15 residues. The CDR3 loop is CASSPYLAGGGTQYF. As DNA, the CDR3 is TGTGCCAGCAGCCCCTATCTAGCGGGGGGGGGTACGCAGTATTTT.